One and the same sample provided the 7 T cell receptor beta chains below, sequenced in a study of T cells in Graves' hyperthyroidism and ophthalmopathy. The CDR3 regions of TCR beta were amplified from RNA transcripts. The HTBI primer set served for first-round RT-PCR of the TCR CDR3. Using its own MiXCR run on the multiplex PCR reads, TCRdb lists one record per CDR3 protein. The sample contains fewer than 900,000 distinct CDR3 sequences, about 17% of which appear only once. The sequenced material came from blood. The receptors stem from a woman in her 50s with Graves' hyperthyroidism that later progressed to Graves' ophthalmopathy.

Of note for this clonotype: A single base separates this from a much larger clone, so it may be a read error. The rearrangement uses TRBV12-3 or TRBV12-4 and TRBJ1-6; possible D gene TRBD1, 6 bases. V was shortened by 5 bases and J by 12 bases, with 17 bases between the two germline ends. The CDR3 length is 14 residues. The CDR3 DNA reads TGTGCCAGCAGTCCGTATCCAGGGGATTTACCCCTCCACTTT. Its protein product is CASSPYPGDLPLHF.

This chain joins TRBV19 and TRBJ1-1; the D gene is possibly TRBD1 (6 bases). This CDR3 contains 13 residues. Germline assignment: CDR1 LNHDA and CDR2 SQIVND (reference sequence). The ends were cut back, 6 bases at V and 3 bases at J, with 11 bases in the middle. The CDR3 sequence is CASRRGPDTEAFF. The CDR3 DNA is TGTGCCAGTAGGCGGGGGCCGGACACTGAAGCTTTCTTT.

The sample holds many counts of this clonotype. The CDR3, as DNA: TGTGCCAGCAGCCCCCGGGCAGGCACAGATACGCAGTATTTT. Translation gives CASSPRAGTDTQYF. The gene calls are TRBV7-9 and TRBJ2-3; D unresolved. V lost 5 bases to trimming and J lost 1 base, with 10 bases between them. CDR1 SEHNR and CDR2 FQNEAQ come from the germline V gene (reference sequence). CDR3 size: 14 residues.

The sample holds many counts of this clonotype. The V gene is TRBV2, the J gene TRBJ1-6, with D unresolved. Germline V CDR1 and CDR2: SNHLY, FYNNEI. The CDR3 is 15 residues long. V lost 5 bases and J 13 bases, leaving 21 bases between the germline ends. CDR3 residues: CASSTAGDSGWPLHF. As DNA, the CDR3 is TGTGCCAGCAGTACGGCTGGTGACTCTGGGTGGCCCCTCCACTTT.

This clonotype was observed at least ten times. This rearrangement joins TRBV6-5 to TRBJ1-1, with D maybe TRBD1 (6 bases). The CDR3 has 16 residues. Per germline, CDR1 MNHEY and CDR2 SVGAGI. Trimming left V 2 bases short and J 4 bases short, with 17 bases between. In nucleotides, the CDR3 is TGTGCCAGCAGTTACCCCGGGGACAAGGGGGTCACTGAAGCTTTCTTT. Its translation is CASSYPGDKGVTEAFF.

This clonotype was recorded many times. The J gene is TRBJ2-2, the V gene TRBV12-3 or TRBV12-4; D unclear. This CDR3 is 15 amino acids long. Trimming left V 3 bases short and J 4 bases short, with 12 bases between. The CDR3 spells CASSFKPGFTGELFF. DNA for the CDR3: TGTGCCAGCAGTTTTAAGCCCGGGTTCACCGGGGAGCTGTTTTTT.

This clonotype was seen at least ten times. The rearrangement links TRBV2 to TRBJ2-1, with D tentatively TRBD1 (6 bases). The ends were cut back, 7 bases at V and 3 bases at J, with 16 bases in the middle. Per the germline V gene, CDR1 is SNHLY and CDR2 is FYNNEI. This CDR3 contains 15 residues. CDR3 in DNA: TGTGCCAGCAAACTCGCAGGGGCCCGCTACAATGAGCAGTTCTTC. It specifies CASKLAGARYNEQFF.